The rows below give T cell receptor beta chains drawn from one sample of a study of CD8 T cells in Susac syndrome. TCRdb re-analysed the immunoSEQ multiplex PCR reads in MiXCR, keeping a single row per CDR3 protein. The table lists some 170,000 distinct CDR3 sequences, around 94% of them singletons. Sequencing was carried out using CD4+ T cells from PBMCs. The receptors stem from a human donor with multiple sclerosis. Each CDR3 is given with its conserved first and last residue. A D gene is named only where the DNA matches it firmly. Not every row has a clone size; where given, it reads once, few, many or a size class.

15	TRBJ2-7	NA	TRBD2	TRBV5-1	TGCGCCAGCACTCCGGGGGGGCTGGCGTCCTACGAGCAGTACTTC	CASTPGGLASYEQYF
15	TRBJ2-7	NA	NA	TRBV7-2	TGTGCCAGCAGTCCCAACGCGGGGCGGACTTACGAGCAGTACTTC	CASSPNAGRTYEQYF
14	TRBJ2-2	once	NA	TRBV7-2	TGTGCCAGCAGCTCGGGACCCTTGAGAGGGGAGCTGTTTTTT	CASSSGPLRGELFF
14	TRBJ2-5	NA	NA	TRBV7-8	TGTGCCAGCTGCCTGGAGACACGGCTTCAGACCCAGTACTTC	CASCLETRLQTQYF
14	TRBJ2-5	NA	NA	TRBV2	TGTGCCAGCAGTCCTCGGACAGCTCAAGAGACCCAGTACTTC	CASSPRTAQETQYF
15	TRBJ2-7	NA	TRBD2	TRBV5-1	TGCGCCAGCAGCGCCGGGACTAGCCGAACCTACGAGCAGTACTTC	CASSAGTSRTYEQYF
12	TRBJ2-1	NA	NA	TRBV2	TGTGCCAGCGGGACGGGTTACAATGAGCAGTTCTTC	CASGTGYNEQFF
14	TRBJ1-6	once	NA	TRBV7-2	TGTGCCAGTCGAATGTCGGCCGCCAGGTCACCCCTCCACTTT	CASRMSAARSPLHF
13	TRBJ2-7	NA	NA	TRBV7-2	TGTGCCAGCAGCCAAGTGAGGGGAGGCGAGCAGTACTTC	CASSQVRGGEQYF
15	TRBJ2-2	NA	NA	TRBV19	TGTGCCAGCAGCTCAGGACTTCCGAACACCGGGGAGCTGTTTTTT	CASSSGLPNTGELFF
15	TRBJ2-1	NA	TRBD1	TRBV5-1	TGCGCCAGCAGCCTCCCGGGACAGGGGGCGAATGAGCAGTTCTTC	CASSLPGQGANEQFF
10	TRBJ1-4	NA	NA	TRBV7-9	TGTGCCAGCCGTAATGAAAAACTGTTTTTT	CASRNEKLFF
13	TRBJ2-2	NA	NA	TRBV29-1	TGCAGCGTTGCTCGAACAACCACCGGGGAGCTGTTTTTT	CSVARTTTGELFF
15	TRBJ1-3	NA	TRBD1	TRBV5-4	TGTGCCAGCAGCGACAGGGCCGGCTCTGGAAACACCATATATTTT	CASSDRAGSGNTIYF
16	TRBJ1-3	NA	NA	TRBV6-2/TRBV6-3	TGTGCCAGCAGTTACCTACGTGGAGCCTCTGGAAACACCATATATTTT	CASSYLRGASGNTIYF
16	TRBJ1-2	NA	NA	TRBV29-1	TGCAGCGTCCACGACAGCCGGGCCGCCAATAACTATGGCTACACCTTC	CSVHDSRAANNYGYTF
16	TRBJ2-1	NA	NA	TRBV24-1	TGTGCCACCAGTGATTTCGGGGGAATTGGGCTAAATGAGCAGTTCTTC	CATSDFGGIGLNEQFF
14	TRBJ2-3	NA	NA	TRBV15	TGTGCCACCAGCAGAGCGGCGACGCTGGATACGCAGTATTTT	CATSRAATLDTQYF
14	TRBJ2-5	NA	NA	TRBV20-1	TGCAGTGCTAGAGATCAGCAGGGCGGGGAGACCCAGTACTTC	CSARDQQGGETQYF
15	TRBJ2-6	NA	NA	TRBV19	TGTGCCAGTAGTATGGCCGGGGCTGGGGCCAACGTCCTGACTTTC	CASSMAGAGANVLTF
14	TRBJ1-2	NA	NA	TRBV7-9	TGTGCCAGCAGCCCGGGACGCTTTGGGTATGGCTACACCTTC	CASSPGRFGYGYTF
14	TRBJ1-1	NA	NA	TRBV7-9	TGTGCCAGCAGCGGGGTACAGGTACACACTGAAGCTTTCTTT	CASSGVQVHTEAFF
14	TRBJ2-7	NA	TRBD1	TRBV19	TGTGCCAGTAAGATCGGGACAGGGGGCGGCGAGCAGTACTTC	CASKIGTGGGEQYF
14	TRBJ2-2	once	TRBD2	TRBV28	TGTGCCGCCTTCGGAAGCGGGAATAGCGGGGAGCTGTTTTTT	CAAFGSGNSGELFF
15	TRBJ2-1	NA	TRBD1	TRBV27	TGTGCCAGCAGTTTAAGGACAGGGGGCCACAATGAGCAGTTCTTC	CASSLRTGGHNEQFF
13	TRBJ2-5	NA	NA	TRBV15	TGTGCCACCACGCGGGGACCACAGGAGACCCAGTACTTC	CATTRGPQETQYF
14	TRBJ2-7	once	NA	TRBV7-9	TGTGCCAGCAGCTTAGTGGGCAGATCCTACGAGCAGTACTTC	CASSLVGRSYEQYF
17	TRBJ1-3	NA	NA	TRBV27	TGTGCCAGCAGACCGAGCCCCGGGACAATCTCTGGAAACACCATATATTTT	CASRPSPGTISGNTIYF
18	TRBJ2-1	NA	TRBD2	TRBV7-9	TGTGCCAGCAGCCCGGAGCTAGCGGTCACCGGTAATAGGAATGAGCAGTTCTTC	CASSPELAVTGNRNEQFF
13	TRBJ2-2	NA	NA	TRBV30	TGTGCCTACGCCCGGGACCCCTCGGGGGAGCTGTTTTTT	CAYARDPSGELFF
15	TRBJ2-7	NA	NA	TRBV3-1	TGTGCCAGCAGCCCCCCCGTTGGGGGTTCCCGCGAGCAGTACTTC	CASSPPVGGSREQYF
15	TRBJ1-2	NA	NA	TRBV6-5	TGTGCCAGCAGTTACTCGACCCAGGGAGGCTATGGCTACACCTTC	CASSYSTQGGYGYTF
14	TRBJ1-1	NA	NA	TRBV2	TGTGCCAGCAGGGGGGACGCTGGGGACACTGAAGCTTTCTTT	CASRGDAGDTEAFF
16	TRBJ1-2	NA	NA	TRBV28	TGTGCCAGCCGACCGCACCGGGACACCTCCCCGAGTGGCTACACCTTC	CASRPHRDTSPSGYTF
14	TRBJ2-7	NA	TRBD1	TRBV20-1	TGCAGTGCTAGTCAGGTACAGGGGAAATACGAGCAGTACTTC	CSASQVQGKYEQYF
14	TRBJ1-2	NA	NA	TRBV11-2	TGTGCCAGCAGCGTTGAGCCGGGGCTTTGGGGCTACACCTTC	CASSVEPGLWGYTF
14	TRBJ2-5	NA	NA	TRBV7-2	TGTGCCAGCAGCTTAGAGCTCCTGAGGAAGACCCAGTACTTC	CASSLELLRKTQYF
14	TRBJ2-1	NA	NA	TRBV6-5	TGTGCCAGCAGTTACCAGATAACGGGCAATGAGCAGTTCTTC	CASSYQITGNEQFF
13	TRBJ1-5	NA	TRBD1	TRBV18	TGTGCCAGCTCACCGGGACAGGGGGAGCCCCAGCATTTT	CASSPGQGEPQHF
12	TRBJ2-1	NA	NA	TRBV6-2/TRBV6-3	TGTGCCAGCAATCCACCAGGCAATGAGCAGTTCTTC	CASNPPGNEQFF
15	TRBJ1-1	NA	TRBD1	TRBV5-1	TGCGCCAGCAGCCTCCCGGGACAGGTTATGACTGAAGCTTTCTTT	CASSLPGQVMTEAFF
14	TRBJ2-2	few	NA	TRBV5-1	TGCGCCAGCAGCTTGAACCCGAACACCGGGGAGCTGTTTTTT	CASSLNPNTGELFF